The sequence of this T cell receptor beta chain was determined in a study of blood T cell repertoires in COVID-19. For the study at large: COVID-19 samples, acute and convalescent, were from the United States, Italy and Spain.

The data were produced by immunoSEQ multiplex PCR, yet TCRdb's version contains in-frame clones alone and is incomplete. The sample contains a few hundred thousand clones, about 90% of which appear only once. Germline V gene sequence: CDR1 SEHNR, CDR2 FQNEAQ (reference sequence). V dropped 4 bases and J dropped 2; count of bases not matched to a gene: 4. CDR3 size: 15 residues. The receptor's source is a woman younger than 45 who had recovered from COVID-19. Input material: PBMCs or T cells enriched from blood (not recorded which). V and J are TRBV7-9 and TRBJ2-1; TRBD1 matches 8 bases. The CDR3 protein is CASSSDRAPYNEQFF. The CDR3 nucleotides are TGTGCCAGCAGCTCGGACAGGGCACCCTACAATGAGCAGTTCTTC.